This record covers a single T cell receptor beta chain. Its antigen is as yet unknown. These data are taken from a study of shared clonotypes between healthy human individuals. Study-wide context: A couple of women and three men aged 18 to 49 made up the donors. The study's findings and limits: Since donors were few, the genetic and exposure-history diversity represented was limited.

Some clones are missing from TCRdb's copy, which holds only in-frame ones; the method was immunoSEQ multiplex PCR. Altogether 1,400,000 or so clones are present, approximately 98.5% being singletons, with the ten largest covering over 0.3%. Germline CDR1 and CDR2: SNHLY and FYNNEI. With 7 bases removed from V and 0 bases from J, the gap between germline ends came to 13 bases. This CDR3 has 14 residues. The clonotype originates from a man aged 25-45 years in good health. V is TRBV2 and J is TRBJ2-7; D gene unclear. Sequenced material: naive CD4+ T cells sorted from blood. Subset here: CD45RA+ positively selected. This chain's CDR3 is CASISRLSSYEQYF. CDR3 DNA sequence: TGTGCCAGCATTTCCAGGCTAAGCTCCTACGAGCAGTACTTC.